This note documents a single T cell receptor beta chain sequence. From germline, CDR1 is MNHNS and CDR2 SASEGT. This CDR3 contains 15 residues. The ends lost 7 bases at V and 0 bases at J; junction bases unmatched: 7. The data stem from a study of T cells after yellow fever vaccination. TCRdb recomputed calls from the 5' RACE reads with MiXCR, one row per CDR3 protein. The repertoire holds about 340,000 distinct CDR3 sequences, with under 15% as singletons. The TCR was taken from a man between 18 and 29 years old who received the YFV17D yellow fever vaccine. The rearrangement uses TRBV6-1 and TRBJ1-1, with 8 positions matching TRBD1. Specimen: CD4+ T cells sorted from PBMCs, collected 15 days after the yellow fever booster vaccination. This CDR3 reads CASIKGQGLNTEAFF. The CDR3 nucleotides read TGTGCCAGCATCAAAGGACAGGGATTGAACACTGAAGCTTTCTTT.